This T cell receptor (beta chain) was identified in a study of T cell responses to AZD1222 COVID-19 vaccine (dated by TCRdb to the early 2020s). Background for the entire study: TCR sequencing covered about 230 trial participants: about 210 given two doses of AZD1222 and around 26 given two doses of MenACWY control vaccine. Trial participants were enrolled into age subgroups of 18-55, 56-69 and 70-plus years, which contained approximately 150, 28 and 58 TCR-sequenced participants, respectively. The full study reports these points: Only six AZD1222 recipients were SARS-CoV-2 seropositive at baseline, limiting conclusions about previously exposed vaccinees. Most participants were white British and females outnumbered males, and the authors suggested that clonal diversity may have been underestimated. The whole spike protein was spanned by vaccine-associated CD4 TCRs, and dominant responses were seen in regions 160-218 and 743-854. Because no day 14 peak-response samples were available, repertoires were characterized only after the peak T cell response. The 56-69-year group was small, and its depth increase did not reach significance, likely because of low power. Nearly half of unique spike-specific TCRs reportedly recognized epitopes outside regions mutated in the B.1.351 and B.1.1.7 variants. After two AZD1222 doses, spike-specific TCR breadth and depth were significantly higher than at day 0 and than in MenACWY recipients.

This specimen's time point label, per the study, means: about 28 days (+/-7) after the second vaccine dose. AZD1222 recipients whose second dose came at about 4 weeks and those whose second dose came at about 12 weeks were combined into one group, since spike-specific TCR depth and breadth did not differ between the two schedules. Samples from vaccinated people were obtained from the UK trials COV001 and COV002, which included a single-blind randomized controlled phase 2/3 trial of AZD1222 (ChAdOx1 nCoV-19) in healthy adults. Trial participant PBMC samples were collected at day 0 and day 28 after the second dose for TCRbeta chain sequencing. Reading the germline V gene gives CDR1 WSHSY and CDR2 SAAADI. Between the V and J ends, shortened by 5 bases and 0 bases respectively, the junction contains 11 bases. The CDR3 contains 15 residues, cysteine and phenylalanine counted. Only the CDR3 DNA stays, 45 bases, in frame from base 1.

The CDR3 regions of human TCRbeta chains were analyzed by immunosequencing. From the authors' description of their analysis: TCRs in the repertoires were compared against a reference library of SARS-CoV-2-specific TCRs that had been generated with the MIRA antigen-specificity platform. Breadth was defined as the fraction of unique TCRs that were SARS-CoV-2-associated. Depth was defined as the fraction of total T cells that were SARS-CoV-2-associated. Each spike-specific TCR was assigned to its reactive spike region and to a CD4 or CD8 class using the MIRA data. Log10-transformed breadth and depth values were compared by one-way ANOVA with Sidak's multiple comparisons tests. Held by TCRdb, this immuneACCESS table contains in-frame sequences only and omits some clones. Under half of the omission traces to an unresolved V gene where checked; the cause of the rest is unknown. V and J calls and clone size follow that table, whereas D and trimming were derived from the DNA. Counted in this sample were 89,000 or so clones; more than 85% of them appeared once. The ten largest clonotypes hold 28% of the sample.

Comments on this clone: What antigen it recognizes has not been identified. No much larger clone exists at a distance of one base, and base qualities are not known.

The V and J genes are TRBV10-2 and TRBJ2-1; the D gene is possibly TRBD2, with 5 bases matching. The TCR comes from an adult who received the AZD1222 COVID-19 vaccine. The sequencing here drew on peripheral blood, taken 28 days after the second AZD1222 dose. CDR3 protein: CASSHGLGSYNEQFF. The bases read TGCGCCAGCAGTCACGGACTCGGCTCCTACAATGAGCAGTTCTTC.